A selection of T cell receptor beta chains follows, all from one sample in a study of Graves' ophthalmopathy and Graves' hyperthyroidism. One entry per CDR3 protein results from TCRdb running MiXCR on the multiplex PCR reads. The table shows 500,000 to 700,000 distinct CDR3 sequences, with 35% to 45% occurring only once. Sequences were obtained from peripheral blood or thyroid tissue (not recorded which). All receptors come from an adult man with Graves' hyperthyroidism. Both conserved end residues are part of each CDR3. A D gene is named only where the DNA matches it firmly. A clone size is listed for some rows: how often the clone was seen (once, few, many), or a class if it is expanded.

D: TRBD2; V: TRBV10-3; size: few; J: TRBJ2-1; CDR3: CAIKGTSGTEQFF; DNA: TGTGCCATCAAAGGGACTAGCGGGACCGAGCAGTTCTTC
D: TRBD1; V: TRBV7-9; size: .; J: TRBJ1-6; CDR3: CASRDSTPSSYNSPLHF; DNA: TGTGCCAGCCGGGACAGCACTCCGAGCTCCTATAATTCACCCCTCCACTTT
D: .; V: TRBV9; size: .; J: TRBJ1-3; CDR3: CASSQGPRTTSGNTIYF; DNA: TGTGCCAGCAGCCAAGGGCCCCGGACAACGTCTGGAAACACCATATATTTT
D: .; V: TRBV5-1; size: many; J: TRBJ1-4; CDR3: CASRRGAGNEKLFF; DNA: TGCGCCAGCAGGCGGGGCGCAGGGAATGAAAAACTGTTTTTT
D: .; V: TRBV20-1; size: many; J: TRBJ1-6; CDR3: CSAKRTSNSPLHF; DNA: TGCAGTGCTAAGAGGACTTCAAATTCACCCCTCCACTTT
D: TRBD1; V: TRBV10-3; size: many; J: TRBJ1-5; CDR3: CATTGGGNQPQHF; DNA: TGTGCCACAACAGGGGGCGGCAATCAGCCCCAGCATTTT
D: .; V: TRBV20-1; size: few; J: TRBJ2-3; CDR3: CSAIKRGTDTQYF; DNA: TGCAGTGCTATAAAGCGGGGCACAGATACGCAGTATTTT
D: TRBD1; V: TRBV15; size: many; J: TRBJ1-4; CDR3: CATSREDRVYEKLFF; DNA: TGTGCCACCAGCAGGGAGGACAGGGTTTATGAAAAACTGTTTTTT
D: .; V: TRBV12-3/TRBV12-4; size: many; J: TRBJ2-7; CDR3: CASSLRTGDEQYF; DNA: TGTGCCAGCAGTTTAAGGACCGGCGACGAGCAGTACTTC
D: .; V: TRBV29-1; size: .; J: TRBJ2-5; CDR3: CSVAGGSGQETQYF; DNA: TGCAGCGTTGCAGGGGGGTCCGGCCAAGAGACCCAGTACTTC
D: TRBD1; V: TRBV20-1; size: many; J: TRBJ1-6; CDR3: CSARGGRGGSPLHF; DNA: TGCAGTGCTAGAGGGGGCAGGGGGGGTTCACCCCTCCACTTT
D: TRBD1; V: TRBV2; size: many; J: TRBJ2-5; CDR3: CASSPPPGQQETQYF; DNA: TGTGCCAGCAGTCCTCCTCCGGGACAGCAAGAGACCCAGTACTTC
D: TRBD1; V: TRBV6-4; size: many; J: TRBJ1-2; CDR3: CASSPGQGFYGYTF; DNA: TGTGCCAGCAGTCCGGGACAGGGTTTCTATGGCTACACCTTC
D: .; V: TRBV29-1; size: .; J: TRBJ2-5; CDR3: CSVGQGMKTQYF; DNA: TGCAGCGTCGGGCAGGGGATGAAGACCCAGTACTTC
D: TRBD2; V: TRBV10-2; size: .; J: TRBJ2-2; CDR3: CASDGLAGNTGELSW; DNA: TGCGCCAGTGATGGACTAGCGGGGAACACCGGGGAGCTGTCTTGG
D: TRBD2; V: TRBV10-1; size: .; J: TRBJ2-4; CDR3: CASSALAGDGNIQYF; DNA: TGCGCCAGCAGTGCTCTAGCGGGAGATGGGAACATTCAGTACTTC
D: TRBD1; V: TRBV29-1; size: many; J: TRBJ2-2; CDR3: CSTSDLGQGNTGELFF; DNA: TGCAGCACCTCGGATCTGGGACAGGGGAACACCGGGGAGCTGTTTTTT
D: .; V: TRBV4-2; size: .; J: TRBJ1-1; CDR3: CASSPTSGANTEAFF; DNA: TGTGCCAGCAGCCCGACTAGCGGGGCTAACACTGAAGCTTTCTTT
D: TRBD2; V: TRBV7-9; size: few; J: TRBJ2-2; CDR3: CASSLAELAGKNTGELFF; DNA: TGTGCCAGCAGCTTAGCGGAACTAGCGGGGAAGAACACCGGGGAGCTGTTTTTT
D: TRBD2; V: TRBV10-3; size: .; J: TRBJ2-7; CDR3: CAISAGLDYEQYF; DNA: TGTGCCATCAGTGCTGGACTAGACTACGAGCAGTACTTC
D: .; V: TRBV13; size: many; J: TRBJ2-7; CDR3: CASSSGLLTYEQYF; DNA: TGTGCCAGCAGCTCGGGGTTACTGACCTACGAGCAGTACTTC
D: TRBD1; V: TRBV6-2/TRBV6-3; size: .; J: TRBJ2-2; CDR3: CASSLNPTGGSNTGELFF; DNA: TGTGCCAGCAGTCTCAACCCGACAGGGGGCTCGAACACCGGGGAGCTGTTTTTT
D: TRBD1; V: TRBV7-9; size: once; J: TRBJ2-7; CDR3: CASSQGTGQSIGQYF; DNA: TGTGCCAGCAGCCAGGGGACAGGGCAATCCATCGGGCAGTACTTC